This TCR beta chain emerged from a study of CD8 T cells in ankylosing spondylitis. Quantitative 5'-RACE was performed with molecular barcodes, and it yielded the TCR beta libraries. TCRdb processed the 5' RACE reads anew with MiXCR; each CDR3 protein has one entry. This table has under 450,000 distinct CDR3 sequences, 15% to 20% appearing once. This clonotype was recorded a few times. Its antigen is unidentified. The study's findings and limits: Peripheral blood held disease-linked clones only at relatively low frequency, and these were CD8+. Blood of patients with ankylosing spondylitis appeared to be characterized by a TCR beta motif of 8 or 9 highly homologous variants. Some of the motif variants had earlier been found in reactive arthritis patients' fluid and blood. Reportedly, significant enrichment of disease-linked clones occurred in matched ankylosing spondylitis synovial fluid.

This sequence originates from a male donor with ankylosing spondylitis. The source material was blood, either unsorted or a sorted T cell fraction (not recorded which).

The CDR3: CAISQGATNEKLFF. CDR3 DNA sequence: TGTGCCATCAGTCAGGGAGCAACTAATGAAAAACTGTTTTTT. The rearrangement uses TRBV10-3 and TRBJ1-4; D perhaps matches TRBD1 (5 bases). V lost 5 bases and J lost 0, with 7 bases in between. CDR1 is ENHRY and CDR2 is SYGVKD in the germline V gene. CDR3 length: 14 residues.